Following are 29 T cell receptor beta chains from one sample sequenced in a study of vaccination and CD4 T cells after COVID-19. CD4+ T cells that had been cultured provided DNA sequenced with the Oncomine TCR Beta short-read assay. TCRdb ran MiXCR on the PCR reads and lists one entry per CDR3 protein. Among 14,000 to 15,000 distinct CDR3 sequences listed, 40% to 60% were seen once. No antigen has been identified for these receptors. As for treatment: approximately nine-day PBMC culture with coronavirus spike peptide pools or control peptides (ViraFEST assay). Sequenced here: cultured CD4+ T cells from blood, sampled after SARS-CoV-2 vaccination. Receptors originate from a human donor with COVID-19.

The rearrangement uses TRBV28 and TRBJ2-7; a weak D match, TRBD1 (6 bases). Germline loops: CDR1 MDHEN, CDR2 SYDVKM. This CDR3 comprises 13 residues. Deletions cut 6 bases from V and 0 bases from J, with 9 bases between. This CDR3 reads CASSGQPSYEQYF. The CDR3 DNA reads TGTGCCAGCAGCGGACAGCCCTCCTACGAGCAGTACTTC.

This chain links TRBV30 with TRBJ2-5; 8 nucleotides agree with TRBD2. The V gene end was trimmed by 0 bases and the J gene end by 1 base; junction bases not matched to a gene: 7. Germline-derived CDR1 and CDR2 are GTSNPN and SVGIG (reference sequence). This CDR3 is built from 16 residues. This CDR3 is CAWSVLAGGAQETQYF. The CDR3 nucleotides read TGTGCCTGGAGTGTTCTTGCGGGGGGTGCCCAAGAGACCCAGTACTTC.

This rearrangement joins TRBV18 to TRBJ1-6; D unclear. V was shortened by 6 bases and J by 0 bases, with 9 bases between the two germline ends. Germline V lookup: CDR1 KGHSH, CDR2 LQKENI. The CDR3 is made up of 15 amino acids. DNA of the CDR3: TGTGCCAGCTCGTCCTCGAGCTCCTATAATTCACCCCTCCACTTT. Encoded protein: CASSSSSSYNSPLHF.

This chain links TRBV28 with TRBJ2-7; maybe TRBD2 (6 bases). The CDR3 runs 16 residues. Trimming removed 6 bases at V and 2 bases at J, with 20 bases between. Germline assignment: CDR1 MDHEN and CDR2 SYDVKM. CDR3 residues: CASSPPSGGPAYEQYF. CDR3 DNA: TGTGCCAGCAGCCCACCCTCCGGAGGGCCAGCCTACGAGCAGTACTTC.

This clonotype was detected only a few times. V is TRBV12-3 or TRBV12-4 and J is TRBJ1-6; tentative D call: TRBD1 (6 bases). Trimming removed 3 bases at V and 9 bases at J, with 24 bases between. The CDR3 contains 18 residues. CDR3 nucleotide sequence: TGTGCCAGCAGTTTTGGGGGCAGTCAAGGACATGTTACTTCACCCCTCCACTTT. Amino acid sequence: CASSFGGSQGHVTSPLHF.

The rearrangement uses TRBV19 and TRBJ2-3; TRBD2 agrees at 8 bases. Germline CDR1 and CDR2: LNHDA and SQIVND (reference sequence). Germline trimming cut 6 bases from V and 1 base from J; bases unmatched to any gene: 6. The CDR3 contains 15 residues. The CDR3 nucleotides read TGTGCCAGTAGCGAGGCGGGGGGACGCACAGATACGCAGTATTTT. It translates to CASSEAGGRTDTQYF.

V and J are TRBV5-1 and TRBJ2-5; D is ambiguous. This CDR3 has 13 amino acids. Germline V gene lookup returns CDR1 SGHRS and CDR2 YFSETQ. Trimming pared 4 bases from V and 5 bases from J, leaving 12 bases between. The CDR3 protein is CASSPTTVETQYF. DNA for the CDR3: TGCGCCAGCAGCCCGACAACGGTTGAGACCCAGTACTTC.

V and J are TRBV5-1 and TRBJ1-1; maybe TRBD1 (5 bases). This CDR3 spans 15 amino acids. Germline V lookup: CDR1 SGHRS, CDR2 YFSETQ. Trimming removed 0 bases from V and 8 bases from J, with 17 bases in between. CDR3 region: CASSLDRNRRGEAFF. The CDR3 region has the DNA TGCGCCAGCAGCTTGGACAGGAACAGAAGGGGAGAAGCTTTCTTT.

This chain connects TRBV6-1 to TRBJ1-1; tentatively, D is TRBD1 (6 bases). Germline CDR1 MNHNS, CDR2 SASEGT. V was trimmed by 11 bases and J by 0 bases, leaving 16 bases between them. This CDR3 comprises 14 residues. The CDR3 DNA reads TGTGCCTCATCAGCAGGGGTGGTGAACACTGAAGCTTTCTTT. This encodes CASSAGVVNTEAFF.

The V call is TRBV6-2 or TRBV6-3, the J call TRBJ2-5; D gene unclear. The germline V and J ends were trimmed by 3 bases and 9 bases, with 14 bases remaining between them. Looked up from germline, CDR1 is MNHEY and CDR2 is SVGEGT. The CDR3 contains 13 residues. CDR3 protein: CASSYQPSMAQYF. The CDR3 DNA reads TGTGCCAGCAGTTATCAGCCGTCTATGGCCCAGTACTTC.

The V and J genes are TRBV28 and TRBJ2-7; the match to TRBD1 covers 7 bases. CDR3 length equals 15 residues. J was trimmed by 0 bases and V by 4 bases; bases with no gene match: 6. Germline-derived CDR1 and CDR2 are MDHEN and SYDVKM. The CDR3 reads CASSSQDRASYEQYF. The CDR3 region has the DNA TGTGCCAGCAGTTCACAAGACAGGGCCTCCTACGAGCAGTACTTC.

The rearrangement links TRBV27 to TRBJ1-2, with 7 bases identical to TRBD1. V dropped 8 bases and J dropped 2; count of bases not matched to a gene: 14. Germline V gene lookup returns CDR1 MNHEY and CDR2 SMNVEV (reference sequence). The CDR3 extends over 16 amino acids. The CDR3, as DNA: TGTGCCAGCGGACTCCGGGACAGAGGAATCAACTATGGCTACACCTTC. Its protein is CASGLRDRGINYGYTF.

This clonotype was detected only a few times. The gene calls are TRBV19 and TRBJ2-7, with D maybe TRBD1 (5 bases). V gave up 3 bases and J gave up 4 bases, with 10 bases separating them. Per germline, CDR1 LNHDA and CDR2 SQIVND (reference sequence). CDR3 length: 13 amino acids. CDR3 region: CASSMARDYEQYF. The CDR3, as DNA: TGTGCCAGTAGTATGGCCAGGGATTACGAGCAGTACTTC.

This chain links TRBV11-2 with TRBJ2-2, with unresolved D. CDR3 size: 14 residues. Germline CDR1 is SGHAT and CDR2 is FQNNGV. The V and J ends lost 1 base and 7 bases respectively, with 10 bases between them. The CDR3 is CASSLARTYGELFF. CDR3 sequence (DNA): TGTGCCAGCAGCTTAGCCAGGACGTACGGGGAGCTGTTTTTT.

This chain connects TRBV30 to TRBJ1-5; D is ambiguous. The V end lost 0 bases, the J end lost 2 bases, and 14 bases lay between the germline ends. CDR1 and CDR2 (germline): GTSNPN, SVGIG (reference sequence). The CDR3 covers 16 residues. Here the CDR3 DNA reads TGTGCCTGGAGTGTAATAAAAAGAGGCGGCAATCAGCCCCAGCATTTT. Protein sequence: CAWSVIKRGGNQPQHF.

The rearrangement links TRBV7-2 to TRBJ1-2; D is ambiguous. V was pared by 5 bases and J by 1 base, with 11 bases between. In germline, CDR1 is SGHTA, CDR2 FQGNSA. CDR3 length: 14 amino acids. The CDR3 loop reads CASSPSTINYGYTF. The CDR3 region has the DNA TGTGCCAGCAGCCCCTCGACAATTAACTATGGCTACACCTTC.

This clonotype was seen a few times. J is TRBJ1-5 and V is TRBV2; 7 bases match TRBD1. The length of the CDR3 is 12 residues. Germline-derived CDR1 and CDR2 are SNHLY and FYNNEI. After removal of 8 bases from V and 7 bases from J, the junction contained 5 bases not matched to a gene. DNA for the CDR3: TGTGCCAGCCGGGACAGTTTACAGCCCCAGCATTTT. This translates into CASRDSLQPQHF.

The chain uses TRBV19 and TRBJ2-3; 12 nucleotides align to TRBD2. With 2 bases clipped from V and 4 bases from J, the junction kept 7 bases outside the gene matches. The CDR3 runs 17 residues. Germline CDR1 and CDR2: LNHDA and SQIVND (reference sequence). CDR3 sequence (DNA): TGTGCCAGTAGTATATTAAGGACTAGCGGGGATCCAGATACGCAGTATTTT. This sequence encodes CASSILRTSGDPDTQYF.

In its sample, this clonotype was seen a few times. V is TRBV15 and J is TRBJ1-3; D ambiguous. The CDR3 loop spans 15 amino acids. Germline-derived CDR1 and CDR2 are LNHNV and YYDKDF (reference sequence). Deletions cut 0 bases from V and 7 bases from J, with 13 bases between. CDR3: CATSREVTRSNTIYF. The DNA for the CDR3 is TGTGCCACCAGCAGAGAGGTGACAAGAAGCAACACCATATATTTT.

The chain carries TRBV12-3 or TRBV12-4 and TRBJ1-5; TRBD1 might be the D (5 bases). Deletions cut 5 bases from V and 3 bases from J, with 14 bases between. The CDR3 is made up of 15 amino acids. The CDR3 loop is CASSQLGVVNQPQHF. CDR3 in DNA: TGTGCCAGCAGTCAGCTAGGGGTGGTCAATCAGCCCCAGCATTTT.

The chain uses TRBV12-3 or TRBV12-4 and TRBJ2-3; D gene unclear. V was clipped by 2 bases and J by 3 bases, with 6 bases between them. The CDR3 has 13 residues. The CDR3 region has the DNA TGTGCCAGCAGTTTAAGGGCTACAGATACGCAGTATTTT. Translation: CASSLRATDTQYF.

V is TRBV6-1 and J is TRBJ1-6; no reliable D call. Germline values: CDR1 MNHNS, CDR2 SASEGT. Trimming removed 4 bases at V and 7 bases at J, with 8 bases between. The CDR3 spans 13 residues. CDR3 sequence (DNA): TGTGCCAGCAGTGCGGAACCCAATTCACCCCTCCACTTT. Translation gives CASSAEPNSPLHF.

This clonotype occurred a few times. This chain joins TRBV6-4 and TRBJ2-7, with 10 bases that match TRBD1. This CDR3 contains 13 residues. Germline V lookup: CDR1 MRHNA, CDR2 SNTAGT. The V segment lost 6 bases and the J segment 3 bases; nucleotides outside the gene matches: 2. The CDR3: CASSRDRGYEQYF. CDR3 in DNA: TGTGCCAGCAGCCGGGACAGGGGCTACGAGCAGTACTTC.

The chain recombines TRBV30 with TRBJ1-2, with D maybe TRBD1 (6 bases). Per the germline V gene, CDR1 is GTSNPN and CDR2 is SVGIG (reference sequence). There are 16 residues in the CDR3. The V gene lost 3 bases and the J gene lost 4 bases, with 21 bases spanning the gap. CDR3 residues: CAWRKEGWGLGYGYTF. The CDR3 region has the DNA TGTGCCTGGAGAAAGGAAGGGTGGGGGCTCGGCTATGGCTACACCTTC.

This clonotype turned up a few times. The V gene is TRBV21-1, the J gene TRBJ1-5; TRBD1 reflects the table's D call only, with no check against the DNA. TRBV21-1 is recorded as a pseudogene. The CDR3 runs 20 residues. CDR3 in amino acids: CASSALGSGRGEYSNQPQHF. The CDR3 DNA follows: TGTGCCAGCAGCGCCCTAGGCTCTGGCAGGGGGGAGTATAGCAATCAGCCCCAGCATTTT.

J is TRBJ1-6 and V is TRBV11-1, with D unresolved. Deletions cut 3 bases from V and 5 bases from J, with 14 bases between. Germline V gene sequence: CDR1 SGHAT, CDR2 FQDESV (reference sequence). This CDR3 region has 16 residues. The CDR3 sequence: CASSFLGSRDNSPLHF. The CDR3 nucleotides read TGTGCCAGCAGCTTCCTCGGAAGCCGTGATAATTCACCCCTCCACTTT.

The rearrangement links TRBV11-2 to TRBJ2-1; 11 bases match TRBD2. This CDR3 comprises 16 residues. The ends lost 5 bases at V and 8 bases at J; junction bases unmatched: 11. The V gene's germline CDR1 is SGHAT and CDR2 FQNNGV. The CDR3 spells CASSPPGSGGAHEQFF. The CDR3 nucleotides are TGTGCCAGCAGCCCCCCGGGTAGCGGGGGGGCCCATGAGCAGTTCTTC.

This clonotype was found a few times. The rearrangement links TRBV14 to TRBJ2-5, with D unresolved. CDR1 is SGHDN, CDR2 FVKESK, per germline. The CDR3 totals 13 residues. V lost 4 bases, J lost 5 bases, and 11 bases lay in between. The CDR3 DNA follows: TGTGCCAGCAGCCGAGGACGCCGGGAGACCCAGTACTTC. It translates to CASSRGRRETQYF.

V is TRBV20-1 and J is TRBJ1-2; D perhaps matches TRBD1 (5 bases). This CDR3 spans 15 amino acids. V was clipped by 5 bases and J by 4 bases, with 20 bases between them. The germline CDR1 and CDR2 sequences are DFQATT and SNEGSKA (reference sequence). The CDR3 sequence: CSAAASRGAGYGYTF. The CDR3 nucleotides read TGCAGTGCTGCAGCCTCGAGAGGGGCGGGCTATGGCTACACCTTC.